A single sample gave rise to the 21 T cell receptor beta chains below, sequenced in a study of blood T cell repertoires in COVID-19 (dated by TCRdb to the early 2020s). The library was built by means of the immunoSEQ multiplex PCR assay. TCRdb holds this immuneACCESS table with in-frame rearrangements only. Some clones are missing; in checked studies, unresolved V genes explain under half, and the rest has no known cause. Across this sample there are a few hundred thousand clones, with 89% seen only once. The leading ten clones occupy approximately 2% of the sample. Sequenced: PBMCs or T cells enriched from blood (not recorded which). The receptors stem from a woman aged 60 to 75 who had recovered from COVID-19.

This sequence joins TRBV28 and TRBJ1-5; 9 bases match TRBD1. Germline V gene lookup returns CDR1 MDHEN and CDR2 SYDVKM. The CDR3 has 14 residues. With 8 bases clipped from V and 4 bases from J, the junction kept 6 bases outside the gene matches. This CDR3 reads CASLGGQGNQPQHF. The CDR3 bases are TGTGCCAGCTTAGGGGGACAGGGAAATCAGCCCCAGCATTTT.

The chain employs TRBV7-2 and TRBJ2-2; no clear D gene. The CDR3 has 12 residues. The V end lost 4 bases, the J end lost 3 bases, and 3 bases lay between the germline ends. Per the germline V gene, CDR1 is SGHTA and CDR2 is FQGNSA. CDR3 sequence: CASSYYTGELFF. DNA of the CDR3: TGTGCCAGCAGCTACTACACCGGGGAGCTGTTTTTT.

The genes are TRBV9 and TRBJ2-1; 10 nucleotides align to TRBD1. J lost 8 bases, V lost 0 bases, and 8 bases had no gene match. The CDR3 runs 16 residues. The germline V gene has CDR1 SGDLS and CDR2 YYNGEE. This CDR3 reads CASSVAGTGDYHEQFF. CDR3 DNA sequence: TGTGCCAGCAGCGTAGCTGGGACAGGGGACTATCATGAGCAGTTCTTC.

The chain carries TRBV4-1 and TRBJ1-5; TRBD1 aligns across 8 bases. V was clipped by 3 bases and J by 9 bases; unmatched bases: 10. Germline V gives CDR1 MGHRA, CDR2 YSYEKL. The CDR3 length is 15 residues. The CDR3 spells CASSHRTGTDRPQHF. The CDR3 nucleotides are TGCGCCAGCAGCCATAGGACAGGGACAGATAGGCCCCAGCATTTT.

CDR3 in amino acids: CASSQKDRGREQYF. CDR3 sequence (DNA): TGTGCCAGCAGCCAAAAAGACAGGGGACGCGAGCAGTACTTC. The chain couples TRBV5-4 to TRBJ2-7, with TRBD1 matching over 8 bases. With 4 bases clipped from V and 6 bases from J, the junction kept 9 bases outside the gene matches. The V gene's germline CDR1 is SGHNT and CDR2 YYREEE (reference sequence). The CDR3 runs 14 residues.

The J gene is TRBJ2-7, the V gene TRBV9; 9 bases align to TRBD2. The CDR3 consists of 17 residues. V shed 0 bases and J 1 base; nucleotides not matched to a gene: 8. The germline CDR1 and CDR2 sequences are SGDLS and YYNGEE. CDR3 sequence: CASSVGVAGGRSYEQYF. CDR3 in DNA: TGTGCCAGCAGCGTAGGGGTGGCGGGAGGGCGGTCCTACGAGCAGTACTTC.

This clone was detected only once. The DNA for the CDR3 is TGCGCCAGCAGCGCGACAGGGGGCTGGGATGAAAAACTGTTTTTT. It encodes CASSATGGWDEKLFF. This chain uses TRBV5-1 with TRBJ1-4; 10 positions agree with TRBD1. The CDR3 contains 15 residues. CDR1 and CDR2 (germline): SGHRS, YFSETQ. V was clipped by 4 bases and J by 6 bases; unmatched bases: 6.

This chain uses TRBV28 with TRBJ1-4; 7 nucleotides agree with TRBD1. J lost 4 bases, V lost 10 bases, and 3 bases had no gene match. The CDR3 is 12 amino acids. Germline V gene data show CDR1 as MDHEN and CDR2 as SYDVKM. This CDR3 reads CAISGGNEKLFF. CDR3 sequence (DNA): TGTGCCATTTCAGGGGGTAATGAAAAACTGTTTTTT.

The CDR3 DNA is TGTGCCATCAGTGAGTCGAAGTACCCGGGACAGGAGTACTATGGCTACACCTTC. It translates to CAISESKYPGQEYYGYTF. The chain has TRBV10-3 and TRBJ1-2; 8 nucleotides agree with TRBD1. CDR1 is ENHRY, CDR2 SYGVKD, per germline. J lost 3 bases, V lost 0 bases, and 12 bases had no gene match. The CDR3 has 18 amino acids.

This clone has a single count. CDR3 in amino acids: CASSLRGQIPDTQYF. The CDR3 DNA reads TGTGCCAGCAGCTTAAGAGGCCAGATCCCAGATACGCAGTATTTT. This sequence joins TRBV11-3 and TRBJ2-3; D uncertain. V was pared by 2 bases and J by 4 bases, with 13 bases between. CDR3 length: 15 amino acids. Germline loops: CDR1 SGHNT, CDR2 YENEEA.

The rearrangement uses TRBV5-5 and TRBJ2-1; D is uncertain. Trimming removed 0 bases from V and 4 bases from J, with 11 bases in between. This CDR3 spans 15 amino acids. Germline V lookup: CDR1 SGHKS, CDR2 YYEKEE (reference sequence). CDR3 DNA sequence: TGTGCCAGCAGCTTGGAAGGTACGGAGTACAATGAGCAGTTCTTC. This codes for CASSLEGTEYNEQFF.

The CDR3 sequence is CASSYSFGSYEQYF. The CDR3 DNA reads TGTGCCAGCAGTTACTCGTTCGGTTCCTACGAGCAGTACTTC. The chain uses TRBV6-5 and TRBJ2-7; no firm D call. CDR1 MNHEY and CDR2 SVGAGI come from the germline V gene. V was trimmed by 0 bases and J by 1 base, leaving 7 bases between them. The CDR3 runs 14 residues.

The chain carries TRBV7-8 and TRBJ2-5, with 13 bases lining up with TRBD2. Germline V lookup: CDR1 SGHVS, CDR2 FQNEAQ. The CDR3 is 16 amino acids. The V segment lost 5 bases and the J segment 0 bases; nucleotides outside the gene matches: 3. The CDR3, as DNA: TGTGCCAGCAGCGCGACTAGCGGGGGGTACCAAGAGACCCAGTACTTC. The encoded protein is CASSATSGGYQETQYF.

J is TRBJ1-4 and V is TRBV18; 10 positions match TRBD1. This CDR3 has 14 residues. The trim removed 6 bases at V and 4 bases at J, leaving 2 bases unmatched. Germline V CDR1 and CDR2: KGHSH, LQKENI. The CDR3 region is CASSRTGGNEKLFF. CDR3 DNA: TGTGCCAGCTCCCGGACAGGGGGTAATGAAAAACTGTTTTTT. Full variable domain (outside the CDR3, taken from reference TRBV18 and TRBJ1-4): NAGVMQNPRHLVRRRGQEARLRCSPMKGHSHVYWYRQLPEEGLKFMVYLQKENIIDESGMPKERFSAEFPKEGPSILRIQQVVRGDSAAYFCASSRTGGNEKLFFGSGTQLSVL.

The chain has TRBV28 and TRBJ1-1; D is undetermined. The CDR3 has 16 amino acids. Trimming left V 3 bases short and J 0 bases short, with 14 bases between. The germline CDR1 and CDR2 sequences are MDHEN and SYDVKM. The DNA for the CDR3 is TGTGCCAGCAGTTTTAGGCGGTACCTCATGAACACTGAAGCTTTCTTT. Encoded protein: CASSFRRYLMNTEAFF.

The J gene is TRBJ2-7, the V gene TRBV9, with 10 bases fitting TRBD2. The CDR3 runs 15 residues. CDR1 is SGDLS and CDR2 is YYNGEE in the germline V gene. The J segment lost 7 bases and the V segment lost 1 base, leaving 8 bases of the junction unmatched. CDR3: CASSVRLAGVGEQYF. The DNA for the CDR3 is TGTGCCAGCAGCGTAAGGCTAGCGGGAGTGGGGGAGCAGTACTTC.

This clone was detected many times. The V gene is TRBV11-2, the J gene TRBJ1-4, with D possibly matching TRBD1 (6 bases). The CDR3 spans 15 residues. The germline gives CDR1 SGHAT, CDR2 FQNNGV. V lost 5 bases and J lost 8, with 18 bases in between. The CDR3 DNA sequence: TGTGCCAGCAGCCCACCACCCGTACAGGGCGAAAAACTGTTTTTT. This sequence encodes CASSPPPVQGEKLFF.

This clone was seen a single time. The J gene is TRBJ1-5, the V gene TRBV4-1; TRBD1 might be the D (6 bases). Germline lookup yields CDR1 MGHRA and CDR2 YSYEKL. V lost 0 bases to trimming and J lost 6 bases, with 18 bases between them. CDR3 length: 17 residues. CDR3 nucleotide sequence: TGCGCCAGCAGCCAAGATCATGGGTCAGGGGACGGTCAGCCCCAGCATTTT. It is translated as CASSQDHGSGDGQPQHF.

The chain uses TRBV2 and TRBJ2-5; 9 bases are a match to TRBD2. The germline V gene has CDR1 SNHLY and CDR2 FYNNEI. The length of the CDR3 is 15 residues. After removal of 5 bases from V and 9 bases from J, the junction contained 13 bases not matched to a gene. The CDR3 is CASSPRVLAGSPQYF. The CDR3 nucleotides read TGTGCCAGCAGTCCGAGGGTTCTAGCGGGGTCCCCCCAGTACTTC. The full variable domain, with the rest looked up from reference TRBV2 and TRBJ2-5, is EPEVTQTPSHQVTQMGQEVILRCVPISNHLYFYWYRQILGQKVEFLVSFYNNEISEKSEIFDDQFSVERPDGSNFTLKIRSTKLEDSAMYFCASSPRVLAGSPQYFGPGTRLLVL.

This clone was counted a single time. This chain links TRBV30 with TRBJ1-1; D is ambiguous. V lost 3 bases, J lost 0 bases, and 17 bases lay in between. Germline V gives CDR1 GTSNPN, CDR2 SVGIG (reference sequence). The CDR3 has 16 amino acids. CDR3 sequence reads: CAWSSGGGRMNTEAFF. The CDR3 coding sequence is TGTGCCTGGAGCTCGGGAGGCGGGCGGATGAACACTGAAGCTTTCTTT.

This chain links TRBV28 with TRBJ2-3; 12 bases align to TRBD1. CDR3 length: 18 residues. From germline, CDR1 is MDHEN and CDR2 SYDVKM. J lost 1 base, V lost 7 bases, and 12 bases had no gene match. The CDR3 here is CASTKGGQGAIGTDTQYF. CDR3 nucleotide sequence: TGTGCCAGCACCAAGGGGGGACAGGGGGCAATAGGCACAGATACGCAGTATTTT. The full variable domain, rest sourced from reference TRBV28 and TRBJ2-3, is DVKVTQSSRYLVKRTGEKVFLECVQDMDHENMFWYRQDPGLGLRLIYFSYDVKMKEKGDIPEGYSVSREKKERFSLILESASTNQTSMYLCASTKGGQGAIGTDTQYFGPGTRLTVL.